A selection of T cell receptor beta chains follows, all from one sample in a study of blood T cell repertoires in COVID-19. Repertoires were generated with immunoSEQ multiplex PCR, while TCRdb's copy carries only in-frame clones and drops some. Here the sample spans hundreds of thousands of clones, 90% being singletons. Sample: PBMCs or T cells enriched from blood (not recorded which). Receptors originate from a woman under 30 with acute COVID-19. Both conserved end residues are part of each CDR3. D genes are given only for firm matches. The size entry is marked missing in some rows and otherwise reads once, few, many or a size class.

v_gene: TRBV12-5; d_gene: -; j_gene: TRBJ1-5; abundance: -; CDR3nt: TGTGCTAGTGGTTTGTGGGGCCGGGGGGGCCAGCCCCAGCATTTT; CDR3aa: CASGLWGRGGQPQHF
v_gene: TRBV18; d_gene: -; j_gene: TRBJ1-2; abundance: -; CDR3nt: TGTGCCAGCTCACCAAGGACAAGTAACTATAGTGGCTACACCTTC; CDR3aa: CASSPRTSNYSGYTF
v_gene: TRBV6-2/TRBV6-3; d_gene: TRBD2; j_gene: TRBJ2-1; abundance: -; CDR3nt: TGTGCCAGCAGTTACTATCAGCGGGAGAGGATCAATGAGCAGTTCTTC; CDR3aa: CASSYYQRERINEQFF
v_gene: TRBV5-5; d_gene: TRBD2; j_gene: TRBJ2-7; abundance: -; CDR3nt: TGTGCCAGCAGCTTCCGGACTAGTTTCTACGAGCAGTACTTC; CDR3aa: CASSFRTSFYEQYF
v_gene: TRBV19; d_gene: TRBD2; j_gene: TRBJ2-2; abundance: -; CDR3nt: TGTGCCACTACTCTAGCGGGAGGGGTCGGGGAGCTGTTTTTT; CDR3aa: CATTLAGGVGELFF
v_gene: TRBV6-5; d_gene: -; j_gene: TRBJ1-1; abundance: -; CDR3nt: TGTGCCAGCAGATACCAACAGGGTCGGACTGAAGCTTTCTTT; CDR3aa: CASRYQQGRTEAFF
v_gene: TRBV30; d_gene: TRBD1; j_gene: TRBJ1-2; abundance: -; CDR3nt: TGTGCCTGGAGTGTAGAAAGGACAGGGTTCCGTGGCTACACCTTC; CDR3aa: CAWSVERTGFRGYTF
v_gene: TRBV3-1/TRBV3-2; d_gene: -; j_gene: TRBJ2-7; abundance: -; CDR3nt: TGTGCCAGCAGCCAATCGGGACTCAGATCCTACGAGCAGTACTTC; CDR3aa: CASSQSGLRSYEQYF
v_gene: TRBV7-9; d_gene: TRBD1; j_gene: TRBJ2-1; abundance: once; CDR3nt: TGTGCCAGCAGCCTGGGACAGGGGGGGGGTGCCTACAATGAGCAGTTCTTC; CDR3aa: CASSLGQGGGAYNEQFF
v_gene: TRBV7-2; d_gene: TRBD1; j_gene: TRBJ1-4; abundance: -; CDR3nt: TGTGCCAGCAGCACCATGGGACAGATTAATGAAAAACTGTTTTTT; CDR3aa: CASSTMGQINEKLFF
v_gene: TRBV6-1; d_gene: -; j_gene: TRBJ2-1; abundance: once; CDR3nt: TGTGCCAGCAGTGATCACAGAGCTCACAATGAGCAGTTCTTC; CDR3aa: CASSDHRAHNEQFF
v_gene: TRBV9; d_gene: TRBD2; j_gene: TRBJ2-2; abundance: -; CDR3nt: TGTGCCAGCAGCGTAGGGCTTCCAGCGGGAGTGTACACCGGGGAGCTGTTTTTT; CDR3aa: CASSVGLPAGVYTGELFF